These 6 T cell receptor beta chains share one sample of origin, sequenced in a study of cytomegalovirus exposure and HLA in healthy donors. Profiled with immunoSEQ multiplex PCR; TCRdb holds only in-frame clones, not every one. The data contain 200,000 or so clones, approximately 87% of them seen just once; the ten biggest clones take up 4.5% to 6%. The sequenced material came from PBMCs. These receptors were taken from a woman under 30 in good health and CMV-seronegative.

CDR3 amino acids: CASSYRTAQYNEQFF. CDR3 nucleotides: TGTGCCAGCAGTTACCGGACGGCCCAATACAATGAGCAGTTCTTC. The chain employs TRBV6-5 and TRBJ2-1, with D uncertain. Germline V gene lookup returns CDR1 MNHEY and CDR2 SVGAGI. The CDR3 is made up of 15 amino acids. Trimming removed 2 bases from V and 4 bases from J, with 12 bases in between.

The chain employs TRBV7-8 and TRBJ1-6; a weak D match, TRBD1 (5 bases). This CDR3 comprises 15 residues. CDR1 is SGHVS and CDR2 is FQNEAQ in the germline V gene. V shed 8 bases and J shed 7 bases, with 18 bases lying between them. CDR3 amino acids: CASSTSEGQNSPLHF. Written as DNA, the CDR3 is TGTGCCAGCTCTACCTCGGAAGGACAAAATTCACCCCTCCACTTT.

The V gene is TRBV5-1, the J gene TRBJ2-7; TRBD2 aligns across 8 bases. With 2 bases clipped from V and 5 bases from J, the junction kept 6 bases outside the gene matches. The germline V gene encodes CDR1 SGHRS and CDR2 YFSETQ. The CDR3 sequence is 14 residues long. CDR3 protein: CASSFGAGENEQYF. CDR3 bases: TGCGCCAGCAGCTTCGGAGCGGGGGAAAACGAGCAGTACTTC. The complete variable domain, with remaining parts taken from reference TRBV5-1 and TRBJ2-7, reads KAGVTQTPRYLIKTRGQQVTLSCSPISGHRSVSWYQQTPGQGLQFLFEYFSETQRNKGNFPGRFSGRQFSNSRSEMNVSTLELGDSALYLCASSFGAGENEQYFGPGTRLTVT.

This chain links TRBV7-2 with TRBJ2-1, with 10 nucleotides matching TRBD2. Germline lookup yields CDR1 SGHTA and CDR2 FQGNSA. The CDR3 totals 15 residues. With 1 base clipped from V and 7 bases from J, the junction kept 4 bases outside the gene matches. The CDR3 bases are TGTGCCAGCAGCTTAGAAGCGGGGGGGCTGAATGAGCAGTTCTTC. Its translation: CASSLEAGGLNEQFF.

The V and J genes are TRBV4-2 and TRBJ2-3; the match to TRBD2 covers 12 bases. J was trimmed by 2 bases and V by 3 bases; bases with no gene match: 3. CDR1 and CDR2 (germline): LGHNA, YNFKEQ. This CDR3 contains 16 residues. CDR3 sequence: CASSQGTSGSTDTQYF. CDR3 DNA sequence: TGTGCCAGCAGCCAGGGGACTAGCGGGTCCACAGATACGCAGTATTTT.

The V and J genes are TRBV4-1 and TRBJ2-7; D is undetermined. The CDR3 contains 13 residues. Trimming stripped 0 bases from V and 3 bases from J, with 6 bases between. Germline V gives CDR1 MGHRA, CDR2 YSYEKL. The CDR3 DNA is TGCGCCAGCAGCCAAGATAAGGGCTACGAGCAGTACTTC. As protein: CASSQDKGYEQYF.